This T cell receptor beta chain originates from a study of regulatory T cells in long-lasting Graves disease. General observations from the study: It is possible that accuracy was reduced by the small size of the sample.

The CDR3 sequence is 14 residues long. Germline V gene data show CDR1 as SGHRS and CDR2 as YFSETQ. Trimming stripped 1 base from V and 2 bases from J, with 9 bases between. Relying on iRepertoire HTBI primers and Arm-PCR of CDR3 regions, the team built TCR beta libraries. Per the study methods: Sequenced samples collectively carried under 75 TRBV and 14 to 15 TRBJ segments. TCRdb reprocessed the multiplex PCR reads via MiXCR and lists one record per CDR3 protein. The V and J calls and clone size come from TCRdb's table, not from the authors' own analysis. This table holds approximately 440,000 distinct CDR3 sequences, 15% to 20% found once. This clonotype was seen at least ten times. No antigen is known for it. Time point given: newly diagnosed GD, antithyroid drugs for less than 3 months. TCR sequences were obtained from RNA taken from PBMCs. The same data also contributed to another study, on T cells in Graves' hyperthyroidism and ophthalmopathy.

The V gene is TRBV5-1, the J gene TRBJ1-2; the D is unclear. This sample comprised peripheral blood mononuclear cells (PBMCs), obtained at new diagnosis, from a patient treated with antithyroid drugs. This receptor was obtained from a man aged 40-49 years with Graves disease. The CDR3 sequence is CASSLIGGNYGYTF. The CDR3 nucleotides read TGCGCCAGCAGCTTGATTGGCGGGAACTATGGCTACACCTTC.